This T cell receptor (beta chain) was captured by sequencing in a study of blood T cell repertoires in COVID-19 (dated by TCRdb to about 2020). The study in broad terms: Samples from collaborators originated in the United States, Italy and Spain and spanned both the acute and convalescent phases of COVID-19. The material from the prospective study consisted of cDNA or gDNA derived from T cells, B-cell-depleted T cells, or PBMCs. The dataset comprised deeply sampled blood TCRbeta repertoires from subjects exposed to, actively infected with, or recovered from COVID-19. The repertoires were released in a freely available public database intended as a resource for research on the immune response to SARS-CoV-2. The samples were drawn from two sources: the first 160 participants of the ongoing ImmuneRACE study, and 1,254 subjects contributed by 6 global collaborators. The sample metadata nearly always contained a de-identified subject ID, COVID-19 status, age in years and sex. Where available, HLA class I and class II types were taken from metadata supplied by the sample provider and were not determined by assay-based typing. Results and caveats for the whole study, not just this receptor: How much clinical and demographic metadata was included differed by source and by participant, and the metadata was provided uncurated.

This clone has at least ten counts. The antigen it binds to is not known. No quality values exist for individual bases; no much larger clone is one base distant. Participants in the prospective study were enrolled through a virtual design, were aged 18 to 89 years, and lived in under 25 United States geographic areas. Cohort assignment in the prospective study relied on participant-reported clinical history from a screening survey and a study questionnaire. Mobile phlebotomists in the prospective study collected whole blood, serum and a nasopharyngeal or oropharyngeal swab from every participant. Over a roughly two-month period, participants in the prospective study had the option of providing additional blood draws and questionnaires. Prospective study blood samples were shipped either frozen or at room temperature before DNA extraction. TCRbeta CDR3 regions were amplified from genomic DNA using the immunoSEQ Assay, a bias-controlled multiplex PCR. Under the source paper's analysis protocol: Nucleated cell counts per sample were estimated from amplification of reference gene primers within the assay. Sequence reads were collapsed and filtered to measure the absolute abundance of every unique TCRbeta CDR3 rearrangement. For each sample, productive Simpson clonality was calculated as the square root of Simpson's diversity index over productive rearrangements. TCRdb limited this immuneACCESS table to in-frame rearrangements with V and J called. A share of clones is missing; checked studies link under half to unresolved V genes, and the rest is unexplained. V and J calls plus clone size are reproduced from that table; the DNA served to infer D and trimming. The sample table holds around 250,000 clones, of which more than 70% were seen once. Jointly, the top ten make up 0.95% to 1.5% of the sample.

Cut back by 2 bases and 4 bases, the V and J ends lie 13 bases apart. The germline V gene (reference sequence) sets CDR1 to LGHDT and CDR2 to YNNKEL. The cysteine opens and the phenylalanine closes a CDR3 of 15 amino acids. Kept here is only the CDR3 DNA, which spans 45 bases and is read in frame from base 1. The clonotype originates from a woman aged 40 to 55 with acute COVID-19. The chain joins TRBV3-1 (or the pseudogene TRBV3-2) to TRBJ2-3, and TRBD1 may be the D gene, going by 6 matching bases. The material sequenced was PBMCs or T cells enriched from blood (not recorded which). CDR3 sequence: CASSQLNREADTQYF. DNA sequence: TGTGCCAGCAGCCAATTGAACAGGGAAGCAGATACGCAGTATTTT.